These T cell receptor beta chains were read from a single sample in a study of multiple sclerosis patients with progressive multifocal leukoencephalopathy. The protocol was immunoSEQ multiplex PCR, while the TCRdb copy is restricted to in-frame clones and leaves out a portion. Among under 30,000 clones listed, around 93% were seen once. The source was PBMCs, collected from a patient treated with natalizumab. Source of these receptors: a young man with multiple sclerosis. The CDR3 runs from the conserved cysteine through the conserved F or W. D genes are given only for firm matches. Not every row has a clone size; where given, it reads once, few, many or a size class.

clone size	V gene	J gene	D gene	CDR3 DNA	CDR3 protein
-	TRBV5-4	TRBJ2-2	TRBD2	TGTGCCAGCAGCTCCTTAGCGGGAGGGCCCGGGGAGCTGTTTTTT	CASSSLAGGPGELFF
-	TRBV7-2	TRBJ2-1	TRBD2	TGTGCCAGCAGCACTAGCGGCTTCTCCTACAATGAGCTGTTCTTC	CASSTSGFSYNELFF
-	TRBV19	TRBJ2-3	TRBD2	TGTGCCAGCCGACTAGCGGGAGATACGCAGTATTTT	CASRLAGDTQYF
-	TRBV7-9	TRBJ2-1	-	TGTGCCAGCAACTACGCGGGACTTAGCTCCTACAATGAGCAGTTCTTC	CASNYAGLSSYNEQFF
-	TRBV16	TRBJ1-1	-	TGTGCCAGCAGCCAACCCGCAGGTGGGGGGAACACTGAAGCTTTCTTT	CASSQPAGGGNTEAFF
-	TRBV21-1	TRBJ1-5	-	TGTGCCAGCAGCAAAGGTAGGCCAGGGGATAGCAATCAGCCCCAGCATTTT	CASSKGRPGDSNQPQHF
-	TRBV29-1	TRBJ2-1	TRBD2	TGCAGCGTTATTAGTAGCGGGTACCGCTCCTACAATGAGCAGTTCTTC	CSVISSGYRSYNEQFF
once	TRBV6-5	TRBJ2-3	-	TGTGCCAGCAGTCCCCGAAAGACAGATACGCAGTATTTT	CASSPRKTDTQYF
-	TRBV15	TRBJ1-2	-	TGTGCCACCAGCAGAGAAAAGGGTGGATATGGCTACACCTTC	CATSREKGGYGYTF
once	TRBV5-1	TRBJ1-5	-	TGCGCCAGCAGACAGGGCCTTTATAGCAATCAGCCCCAGCATTTT	CASRQGLYSNQPQHF
-	TRBV6-1	TRBJ1-1	-	TGTGCCAGCAGTTATTTGAACACTGAAGCTTTCTTT	CASSYLNTEAFF
-	TRBV9	TRBJ2-7	TRBD1	TGTGCCAGCAGCGGAGGACAGGGGCCTTCCTACGAGCAGTACTTC	CASSGGQGPSYEQYF
-	TRBV30	TRBJ2-1	-	TGTGCCTGGAGTGTAGCCAGCGGAAATGAGCAGTTCTTC	CAWSVASGNEQFF
-	TRBV15	TRBJ2-5	-	TGTGCCTCTATTCCGAGGGAAGAGACCCAGTACTTC	CASIPREETQYF
-	TRBV28	TRBJ2-7	-	TGTGCCAGCGGCTACGAGCAGTACTTC	CASGYEQYF
-	TRBV10-2	TRBJ2-7	TRBD1	TGCGCCAGCAGTCGGACAGGGAACGAGCAGTACTTC	CASSRTGNEQYF
once	TRBV10-1	TRBJ2-5	TRBD2	TGCGCCAGCAGACCTATAGCGGGTAAAGGTCGCATATGGTGGGAAGAGACCCAGTACTTC	CASRPIAGKGRIWWEETQYF